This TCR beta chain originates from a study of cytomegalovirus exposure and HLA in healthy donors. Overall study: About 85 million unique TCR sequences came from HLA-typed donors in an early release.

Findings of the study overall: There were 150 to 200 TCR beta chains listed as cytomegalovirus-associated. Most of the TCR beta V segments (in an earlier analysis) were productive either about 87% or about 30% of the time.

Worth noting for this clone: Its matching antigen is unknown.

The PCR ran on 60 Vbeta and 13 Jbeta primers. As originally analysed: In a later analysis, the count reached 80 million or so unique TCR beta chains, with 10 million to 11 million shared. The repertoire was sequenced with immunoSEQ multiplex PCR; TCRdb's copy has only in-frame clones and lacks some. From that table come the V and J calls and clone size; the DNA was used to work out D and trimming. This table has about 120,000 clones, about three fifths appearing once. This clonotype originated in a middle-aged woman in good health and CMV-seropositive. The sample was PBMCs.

CDR3 sequence: CASSPNTEAFF. As DNA, the CDR3 is TGTGCCAGCAGCCCTAACACTGAAGCTTTCTTT. The rearrangement uses TRBV2 and TRBJ1-1, with no clear D. Trimming took 6 bases from V and 2 from J, leaving 4 bases between them. Germline V gene sequence: CDR1 SNHLY, CDR2 FYNNEI. This CDR3 region has 11 residues. Full variable domain (rest looked up from reference TRBV2 and TRBJ1-1): EPEVTQTPSHQVTQMGQEVILRCVPISNHLYFYWYRQILGQKVEFLVSFYNNEISEKSEIFDDQFSVERPDGSNFTLKIRSTKLEDSAMYFCASSPNTEAFFGQGTRLTVV.